This is a list of T cell receptor beta chains from one sample in a study of T-cell reconstitution after alpha-beta-depleted transplantation in children. TCRdb independently ran MiXCR on the PCR reads; one entry per CDR3 protein. This sample has 700,000 to 850,000 distinct CDR3 sequences, with under 20% found just once. The sample consisted of PBMCs, mostly from graft donor cells, taken 360 days after TCRalphabeta/CD19-depleted stem cell transplant. These receptors originate from a male patient aged 10 to 17 who had a stem cell transplant for acute lymphoblastic leukemia, so the T cells may come from the graft donor. Both conserved end residues are part of each CDR3. A D gene is named only where the DNA matches it firmly. Only some rows state a clone size, as once, few, many or a class for expanded clones.

CDR3aa: CASSGGTGSYEQYF
CDR3nt: TGTGCCAGCAGTGGAGGGACAGGATCCTACGAGCAGTACTTC
v_gene: TRBV27
d_gene: TRBD1
abundance: few
j_gene: TRBJ2-7

CDR3aa: CASSLGVGGNYGYTF
CDR3nt: TGCGCCAGCAGCTTGGGGGTCGGGGGAAACTATGGCTACACCTTC
v_gene: TRBV5-1
d_gene: -
abundance: -
j_gene: TRBJ1-2

CDR3aa: CASSPRGVNNEQFF
CDR3nt: TGTGCCAGCAGCCCCCGCGGGGTGAACAATGAGCAGTTCTTC
v_gene: TRBV3-1
d_gene: -
abundance: -
j_gene: TRBJ2-1

CDR3aa: CASNLQGGNQPQHF
CDR3nt: TGTGCCAGCAATCTACAGGGCGGCAATCAGCCCCAGCATTTT
v_gene: TRBV2
d_gene: -
abundance: -
j_gene: TRBJ1-5

CDR3aa: CASTLIAGGVTGELFF
CDR3nt: TGTGCCAGCACTCTCATAGCGGGAGGAGTCACCGGGGAGCTGTTTTTT
v_gene: TRBV27
d_gene: TRBD2
abundance: -
j_gene: TRBJ2-2

CDR3aa: CASSLSLSSYNEQFF
CDR3nt: TGTGCCAGCAGTTTATCTCTGAGCTCCTACAATGAGCAGTTCTTC
v_gene: TRBV12-3/TRBV12-4
d_gene: -
abundance: many
j_gene: TRBJ2-1

CDR3aa: CASSLTRRSGSGDEQFF
CDR3nt: TGTGCCAGCAGCTTAACGAGGCGTAGCGGGAGTGGGGATGAGCAGTTCTTC
v_gene: TRBV7-3
d_gene: TRBD2
abundance: few
j_gene: TRBJ2-1

CDR3aa: CAISESGRLAGNHEQFF
CDR3nt: TGTGCCATCAGTGAGTCGGGCCGGCTAGCGGGGAACCATGAGCAGTTCTTC
v_gene: TRBV10-3
d_gene: TRBD2
abundance: -
j_gene: TRBJ2-1

CDR3aa: CSAGGPDTEAFF
CDR3nt: TGCAGTGCCGGGGGACCTGACACTGAAGCTTTCTTT
v_gene: TRBV20-1
d_gene: -
abundance: -
j_gene: TRBJ1-1

CDR3aa: CASSYGSGHREQFF
CDR3nt: TGTGCCAGCAGTTACGGGTCGGGACACCGTGAGCAGTTCTTC
v_gene: TRBV6-5
d_gene: -
abundance: many
j_gene: TRBJ2-1

CDR3aa: CASSDRLAGIYEQYF
CDR3nt: TGTGCCAGCAGTGATCGGCTAGCGGGAATCTACGAGCAGTACTTC
v_gene: TRBV6-1
d_gene: TRBD2
abundance: many
j_gene: TRBJ2-7

CDR3aa: CADRDFTIEAFF
CDR3nt: TGTGCCGACCGGGATTTCACTATTGAAGCTTTCTTT
v_gene: TRBV12-3/TRBV12-4
d_gene: -
abundance: few
j_gene: TRBJ1-1

CDR3aa: CASSQSRIAKNIQYF
CDR3nt: TGCGCCAGCAGCCAATCAAGGATAGCCAAAAACATTCAGTACTTC
v_gene: TRBV4-1
d_gene: -
abundance: few
j_gene: TRBJ2-4

CDR3aa: CASGQGYNEQFF
CDR3nt: TGTGCCAGCGGACAGGGGTACAATGAGCAGTTCTTC
v_gene: TRBV7-3
d_gene: TRBD1
abundance: few
j_gene: TRBJ2-1

CDR3aa: CASSFGTGRPGELFF
CDR3nt: TGTGCCAGCAGCTTTGGGACAGGGAGACCCGGGGAGCTGTTTTTT
v_gene: TRBV11-3
d_gene: TRBD1
abundance: -
j_gene: TRBJ2-2

CDR3aa: CASSLGLGSSLVYEQYF
CDR3nt: TGTGCCAGCAGCTTAGGATTAGGAAGCAGCCTCGTCTACGAGCAGTACTTC
v_gene: TRBV11-2
d_gene: -
abundance: few
j_gene: TRBJ2-7

CDR3aa: CASNPDGLSYEQYF
CDR3nt: TGTGCCAGCAATCCGGACGGACTCTCCTACGAGCAGTACTTC
v_gene: TRBV6-2/TRBV6-3
d_gene: -
abundance: few
j_gene: TRBJ2-7

CDR3aa: CASSLRGAYQETQYF
CDR3nt: TGTGCCAGCAGCCTCCGTGGGGCGTATCAAGAGACCCAGTACTTC
v_gene: TRBV3-1
d_gene: -
abundance: -
j_gene: TRBJ2-5

CDR3aa: CASSDPPRRVGDTQYF
CDR3nt: TGTGCCAGCAGTGACCCGCCGCGCAGGGTAGGAGATACGCAGTATTTT
v_gene: TRBV6-4
d_gene: -
abundance: -
j_gene: TRBJ2-3

CDR3aa: CASSELGVASNQPQHF
CDR3nt: TGTGCCAGCAGTGAACTGGGGGTAGCCAGCAATCAGCCCCAGCATTTT
v_gene: TRBV6-1
d_gene: -
abundance: -
j_gene: TRBJ1-5

CDR3aa: CSAMFVGYTF
CDR3nt: TGCAGTGCTATGTTCGTCGGCTACACCTTC
v_gene: TRBV20-1
d_gene: -
abundance: few
j_gene: TRBJ1-2

CDR3aa: CATLAGAPYNEQFF
CDR3nt: TGTGCCACTCTGGCAGGGGCGCCTTACAATGAGCAGTTCTTC
v_gene: TRBV24-1
d_gene: -
abundance: -
j_gene: TRBJ2-1

CDR3aa: CSAGPWDNYEQYF
CDR3nt: TGCAGTGCTGGGCCCTGGGACAACTACGAGCAGTACTTC
v_gene: TRBV20-1
d_gene: -
abundance: many
j_gene: TRBJ2-7

CDR3aa: CASSRDLDGQPQHF
CDR3nt: TGTGCCAGCAGCCGAGACTTGGATGGGCAGCCCCAGCATTTT
v_gene: TRBV3-1
d_gene: -
abundance: -
j_gene: TRBJ1-5

CDR3aa: CASSFAEPYNEQFF
CDR3nt: TGTGCCAGCAGCTTTGCGGAACCCTACAATGAGCAGTTCTTC
v_gene: TRBV12-1
d_gene: -
abundance: -
j_gene: TRBJ2-1

CDR3aa: CASTLTSSSYNEQFF
CDR3nt: TGCGCCAGTACCCTTACGAGCAGCTCCTACAATGAGCAGTTCTTC
v_gene: TRBV5-1
d_gene: -
abundance: few
j_gene: TRBJ2-1

CDR3aa: CASSLPGKNQPQHF
CDR3nt: TGTGCCAGCAGTTTACCTGGTAAGAATCAGCCCCAGCATTTT
v_gene: TRBV27
d_gene: -
abundance: many
j_gene: TRBJ1-5

CDR3aa: CASSPQGPHYEQYF
CDR3nt: TGTGCCAGCAGCCCTCAGGGACCCCACTACGAGCAGTACTTC
v_gene: TRBV7-9
d_gene: -
abundance: once
j_gene: TRBJ2-7

CDR3aa: CAIREEGLGNQPQHF
CDR3nt: TGTGCCATCAGAGAGGAGGGGTTGGGCAATCAGCCCCAGCATTTT
v_gene: TRBV10-3
d_gene: -
abundance: -
j_gene: TRBJ1-5

CDR3aa: CASSVLGIGSSPLHF
CDR3nt: TGTGCCAGCAGCGTATTGGGGATTGGAAGTAGTCCCCTCCACTTT
v_gene: TRBV9
d_gene: -
abundance: -
j_gene: TRBJ1-6

CDR3aa: CSVGGRGHTGELFF
CDR3nt: TGCAGCGTTGGGGGCAGGGGTCACACCGGGGAGCTGTTTTTT
v_gene: TRBV29-1
d_gene: -
abundance: few
j_gene: TRBJ2-2

CDR3aa: CSALQGHRTYNEQFF
CDR3nt: TGCAGTGCCCTCCAGGGACACCGAACCTACAATGAGCAGTTCTTC
v_gene: TRBV20-1
d_gene: -
abundance: few
j_gene: TRBJ2-1

CDR3aa: CASSSGMGRLDTEAFF
CDR3nt: TGTGCCAGCAGTTCCGGAATGGGGCGACTGGACACTGAAGCTTTCTTT
v_gene: TRBV6-5
d_gene: -
abundance: -
j_gene: TRBJ1-1

CDR3aa: CASSLDGDGATSTDTQYF
CDR3nt: TGTGCCAGCAGCTTGGATGGGGATGGAGCGACTAGCACAGATACGCAGTATTTT
v_gene: TRBV5-5
d_gene: -
abundance: -
j_gene: TRBJ2-3

CDR3aa: CASSARPLTDTQYF
CDR3nt: TGTGCCAGCAGCGCGAGGCCACTCACAGATACGCAGTATTTT
v_gene: TRBV3-1
d_gene: -
abundance: -
j_gene: TRBJ2-3

CDR3aa: CASSLDRTGSTEAFF
CDR3nt: TGCGCCAGCAGCTTGGACAGGACAGGGAGTACTGAAGCTTTCTTT
v_gene: TRBV5-1
d_gene: TRBD1
abundance: few
j_gene: TRBJ1-1

CDR3aa: CASSPTGTGAQETQYF
CDR3nt: TGTGCCAGCAGCCCGACCGGGACAGGGGCCCAAGAGACCCAGTACTTC
v_gene: TRBV7-3
d_gene: TRBD1
abundance: few
j_gene: TRBJ2-5

CDR3aa: CASSFPSGGSTDTQYF
CDR3nt: TGCGCCAGCAGCTTTCCCTCGGGAGGTAGCACAGATACGCAGTATTTT
v_gene: TRBV5-1
d_gene: TRBD2
abundance: few
j_gene: TRBJ2-3

CDR3aa: CASSLDGSPYGYTF
CDR3nt: TGCGCCAGCAGCTTGGATGGGAGCCCCTATGGCTACACCTTC
v_gene: TRBV5-1
d_gene: -
abundance: -
j_gene: TRBJ1-2

CDR3aa: CASSLGRRPGETQYF
CDR3nt: TGTGCCAGCAGCTTGGGACGACGCCCGGGGGAGACCCAGTACTTC
v_gene: TRBV5-5
d_gene: -
abundance: many
j_gene: TRBJ2-5

CDR3aa: CSVGSWTGTHEQYF
CDR3nt: TGCAGCGTTGGGTCGTGGACAGGGACCCACGAGCAGTACTTC
v_gene: TRBV29-1
d_gene: TRBD1
abundance: -
j_gene: TRBJ2-7

CDR3aa: CASSSDRFQETQYF
CDR3nt: TGTGCCAGCAGTTCCGACAGGTTTCAAGAGACCCAGTACTTC
v_gene: TRBV5-6
d_gene: -
abundance: few
j_gene: TRBJ2-5

CDR3aa: CASSLPRDGWIETQYF
CDR3nt: TGTGCCAGCAGCTTACCTAGGGACGGTTGGATAGAGACCCAGTACTTC
v_gene: TRBV7-2
d_gene: -
abundance: -
j_gene: TRBJ2-5

CDR3aa: CASSLGQATDTQHF
CDR3nt: TGCGCCAGCAGCTTGGGGCAGGCCACAGATACGCAGCATTTT
v_gene: TRBV5-1
d_gene: -
abundance: -
j_gene: TRBJ1-5

CDR3aa: CASSFGTGDRDTQYF
CDR3nt: TGTGCCAGCAGCTTTGGGACAGGGGACCGCGATACGCAGTATTTT
v_gene: TRBV7-2
d_gene: TRBD1
abundance: few
j_gene: TRBJ2-3

CDR3aa: CASSLLRGKAGYTF
CDR3nt: TGTGCCAGCAGCTTACTACGGGGGAAGGCTGGCTACACCTTC
v_gene: TRBV7-9
d_gene: -
abundance: -
j_gene: TRBJ1-2

CDR3aa: CASSPLYRNPNTEAFF
CDR3nt: TGTGCCAGCAGCCCCTTATACAGGAACCCGAACACTGAAGCTTTCTTT
v_gene: TRBV7-6
d_gene: -
abundance: -
j_gene: TRBJ1-1

CDR3aa: CASGGGTSAHYTF
CDR3nt: TGTGCCAGCGGAGGGGGGACCTCGGCACATTACACCTTC
v_gene: TRBV12-3/TRBV12-4
d_gene: -
abundance: -
j_gene: TRBJ1-2

CDR3aa: CASSLSNQYGEAFF
CDR3nt: TGTGCCAGCAGCTTATCGAATCAATACGGTGAAGCTTTCTTT
v_gene: TRBV7-3
d_gene: -
abundance: few
j_gene: TRBJ1-1

CDR3aa: CSVEMWTGEMTQYF
CDR3nt: TGCAGCGTTGAAATGTGGACAGGGGAGATGACCCAGTACTTC
v_gene: TRBV29-1
d_gene: TRBD1
abundance: -
j_gene: TRBJ2-5

CDR3aa: CASSPWDGRSHEQYF
CDR3nt: TGTGCCAGCAGCCCCTGGGACGGCCGGTCTCACGAGCAGTACTTC
v_gene: TRBV5-6
d_gene: -
abundance: -
j_gene: TRBJ2-7

CDR3aa: CASSAPGAGPGNTIYF
CDR3nt: TGCGCCAGCAGCGCCCCGGGGGCAGGGCCTGGAAACACCATATATTTT
v_gene: TRBV4-1
d_gene: -
abundance: many
j_gene: TRBJ1-3